These 19 T cell receptor beta chains were sequenced from one sample in a study of monozygotic twins with inflammatory bowel disease. For each CDR3 protein, TCRdb gives one entry from its re-call of the 5' RACE reads, without DNA. The sample totals 420,000 or so distinct CDR3 sequences. The sample comprised blood. These receptors were taken from a human donor with ulcerative colitis or Crohn's disease, or a healthy co-twin of an affected twin (not recorded which).

This chain links TRBV20-1 with TRBJ1-3. This CDR3 is 17 amino acids long. Germline CDR1 DFQATT, CDR2 SNEGSKA (reference sequence). The CDR3 sequence is CSARPRDFLFSGNTIYF.

The rearrangement joins TRBV6-1 to TRBJ2-4; TCRdb indicates TRBD1, and absent DNA this call remains unverified. CDR1 and CDR2 (germline): MNHNS, SASEGT. The CDR3 loop spans 15 amino acids. The CDR3 is CASSEVGGGRGMQYF.

The V call is TRBV18, the J call TRBJ2-2. The CDR3 contains 14 residues. Germline CDR1 KGHSH, CDR2 LQKENI. The CDR3 reads CASSNLEAAGELFF. Filled out from reference TRBV18 and TRBJ2-2, the complete variable domain reads NAGVMQNPRHLVRRRGQEARLRCSPMKGHSHVYWYRQLPEEGLKFMVYLQKENIIDESGMPKERFSAEFPKEGPSILRIQQVVRGDSAAYFCASSNLEAAGELFFGEGSRLTVL.

The chain links TRBV20-1 to TRBJ2-7; with no DNA, the TCRdb D assignment of TRBD2 cannot be verified. CDR1 is DFQATT, CDR2 SNEGSKA, per germline (reference sequence). This CDR3 has 15 amino acids. The CDR3 region is CSARLAGVRGYEQYF.

The chain links TRBV29-1 to TRBJ2-1; there is no DNA to check the TCRdb D call of TRBD2. The V gene's germline CDR1 is SQVTM and CDR2 ANQGSEA. The CDR3 has 12 amino acids. CDR3 loop: CSAPLDRVGQFF.

The chain couples TRBV12-3 or TRBV12-4 to TRBJ1-6. CDR3 length: 12 residues. The CDR3 loop is CASRRDWGPLHF.

The J gene is TRBJ2-1, the V gene TRBV11-2; without DNA, the TCRdb call of TRBD2 cannot be checked. CDR3 length equals 16 residues. Germline CDR1 and CDR2: SGHAT and FQNNGV. CDR3 residues: CASSIRTSGSYNEQFF.

The chain carries TRBV7-2 and TRBJ2-7. Germline-derived CDR1 and CDR2 are SGHTA and FQGNSA. CDR3 length: 11 residues. The chain's CDR3 is CASSSWSEQYF.

The V call is TRBV20-1, the J call TRBJ1-6. This CDR3 comprises 17 residues. CDR1 is DFQATT, CDR2 SNEGSKA, per germline (reference sequence). The CDR3 sequence is CSASALLGGSYDSPLHF.

This chain joins TRBV5-1 and TRBJ2-3; TCRdb gives TRBD1 as the D gene, but with no DNA this cannot be confirmed. The CDR3 loop spans 16 amino acids. Germline V gene data show CDR1 as SGHRS and CDR2 as YFSETQ. The CDR3: CASSLGGSGSTDTQYF.

The chain employs TRBV19 and TRBJ2-1; the TCRdb call, TRBD2, lacks DNA for checking. Germline CDR1 LNHDA, CDR2 SQIVND (reference sequence). The length of the CDR3 is 15 residues. CDR3 residues: CASKGLAGGLNEQFF.

This sequence joins TRBV10-3 and TRBJ2-7; no DNA is available, so the TRBD1 call from TCRdb remains unchecked. CDR1 ENHRY and CDR2 SYGVKD come from the germline V gene. The CDR3 extends over 15 amino acids. This CDR3 reads CAISDPGVSSYEQYF.

The CDR3 spells CASAEGFVNEQFF. The V call is TRBV28, the J call TRBJ2-1; TCRdb reports TRBD2, a call that lacks DNA to check it against. Germline CDR1 MDHEN, CDR2 SYDVKM. This CDR3 has 13 amino acids.

The rearrangement joins TRBV5-6 to TRBJ2-6; absent DNA, TCRdb's TRBD1 call cannot be checked. Looked up from germline, CDR1 is SGHDT and CDR2 is YYEEEE. There are 17 residues in the CDR3. Here the CDR3 reads CASSPRGGVPGANVLTF.

The chain couples TRBV12-3 or TRBV12-4 to TRBJ2-7; TCRdb's assignment of TRBD1 cannot be checked, as there is no DNA. The CDR3 totals 12 residues. The CDR3 region is CASSTGAYEQYF.

This chain links TRBV4-1 with TRBJ1-4; TCRdb calls TRBD1, which cannot be checked without DNA. Per the germline V gene, CDR1 is MGHRA and CDR2 is YSYEKL. The CDR3 totals 16 residues. This CDR3 reads CASSGNRQGANEKLFF.

This chain uses TRBV20-1 with TRBJ1-1; TCRdb's assignment of TRBD1 cannot be checked, as there is no DNA. The CDR3 length is 16 residues. Per germline, CDR1 DFQATT and CDR2 SNEGSKA (reference sequence). CDR3 loop: CSASLKMGAEYTEAFF.

The J gene is TRBJ2-5, the V gene TRBV2; TCRdb reports TRBD2, a call that lacks DNA to check it against. Germline V gives CDR1 SNHLY, CDR2 FYNNEI. The CDR3 loop spans 14 amino acids. The CDR3 reads CASSESGTRETQYF.

The rearrangement joins TRBV21-1 to TRBJ1-1. TRBV21-1 corresponds to a pseudogene. CDR3 size: 13 residues. CDR3: CASSKWRDTEAFF.